The 32 T cell receptor beta chains presented below share a single source sample, sequenced in a study of T-cell reconstitution after alpha-beta-depleted transplantation in children. Construction of the TCRbeta library involved unique molecular identifiers. In TCRdb, the PCR reads were re-called with MiXCR into one record per CDR3 protein. The table records roughly 180,000 distinct CDR3 sequences, around 10% of them present only once. The input for sequencing was PBMCs, taken before TCRalphabeta/CD19-depleted stem cell transplant. The receptors come from a boy younger than 10 with acute myeloid leukemia, due to receive a stem cell transplant.

There are many counts of this clonotype. This chain joins TRBV28 and TRBJ2-5; D perhaps matches TRBD2 (6 bases). Per germline, CDR1 MDHEN and CDR2 SYDVKM. The CDR3 loop spans 14 amino acids. Trimming shortened V by 4 bases and J by 1 base, and 10 bases separated the two germline ends. The chain's CDR3 is CASSSGSGQETQYF. For the CDR3, the DNA is TGTGCCAGCAGTTCAGGTAGCGGCCAAGAGACCCAGTACTTC.

Ten or more counts support this clonotype. The chain couples TRBV2 to TRBJ2-1, with TRBD1 matching 9 bases. V shed 6 bases and J 4 bases; nucleotides not matched to a gene: 7. Germline CDR1 is SNHLY and CDR2 is FYNNEI. The CDR3 has 15 amino acids. CDR3 coding DNA: TGTGCCAGCAGACTTCCGGGACAGGGTTACAATGAGCAGTTCTTC. It yields the protein CASRLPGQGYNEQFF.

In its sample, this clonotype was seen many times. J is TRBJ2-5 and V is TRBV12-3 or TRBV12-4, with 8 bases identical to TRBD2. There are 15 residues in the CDR3. Unmatched junction bases numbered 6, after V lost 5 bases and J lost 1 base. The CDR3 is CASSPGTRPQETQYF. Here the CDR3 DNA reads TGTGCCAGCAGTCCAGGGACTAGACCCCAAGAGACCCAGTACTTC.

This clonotype was observed many times. The chain uses TRBV4-1 and TRBJ2-1; 8 bases are a match to TRBD2. Germline values: CDR1 MGHRA, CDR2 YSYEKL. The trim removed 4 bases at V and 2 bases at J, leaving 10 bases unmatched. The CDR3 totals 17 residues. CDR3 nucleotides: TGCGCCAGCAGCCTCCGGTTCGCGGGGGGCACCTACAATGAGCAGTTCTTC. Its translation is CASSLRFAGGTYNEQFF.

This clonotype occurred many times. V usage is TRBV12-3 or TRBV12-4 and J usage is TRBJ2-5, with no clear D. Trimming took 3 bases from V and 2 from J, leaving 16 bases between them. The CDR3 is 16 residues long. The CDR3 DNA reads as TGTGCCAGCAGTTTTATATCCCCTCGAAGGCAAGAGACCCAGTACTTC. Translating it yields CASSFISPRRQETQYF.

This clonotype was seen repeatedly, ten times or more. The chain has TRBV12-3 or TRBV12-4 and TRBJ1-1; D unresolved. Between the trimmed V and J ends, which lost 6 bases and 1 base, there was a span of 6 bases. CDR3 length: 12 residues. The CDR3 DNA follows: TGTGCCAGCAGACCAGCGAACACTGAAGCTTTCTTT. Its protein is CASRPANTEAFF.

The sample holds many counts of this clonotype. V and J are TRBV9 and TRBJ2-7; 8 bases line up with TRBD2. Trimming took 0 bases from V and 4 from J; bases not matched to a gene: 6. CDR3 length equals 15 residues. Germline lookup yields CDR1 SGDLS and CDR2 YYNGEE. CDR3 loop: CASSVGGAGAYEQYF. DNA for the CDR3: TGTGCCAGCAGCGTAGGAGGAGCGGGAGCGTACGAGCAGTACTTC.

In this sample, this clonotype turned up many times. The rearrangement joins TRBV20-1 to TRBJ2-7; possibly TRBD1 or TRBD2 for D (6 bases each). CDR1 and CDR2 from the germline V gene are DFQATT and SNEGSKA (reference sequence). Trimming took 5 bases from V and 3 from J, leaving 17 bases between them. The CDR3 runs to 14 residues. CDR3 in amino acids: CSARKGRGGYEQYF. For the CDR3, the DNA is TGCAGTGCTCGTAAGGGCAGGGGAGGCTACGAGCAGTACTTC.

On this clonotype itself: This may come from a read error, since a much larger clone is one base off. The V and J genes are TRBV27 and TRBJ2-7; D may be TRBD1 (7 bases). This CDR3 comprises 16 residues. The germline V gene has CDR1 MNHEY and CDR2 SMNVEV (reference sequence). The CDR3 loop is CASRPQGRGAAYEQHF. The CDR3 DNA sequence: TGTGCCAGCAGGCCCCAGGGCAGGGGGGCGGCATACGAGCAGCACTTC.

This clonotype was recorded at least ten times. The chain uses TRBV4-1 and TRBJ1-5, with D perhaps matching TRBD1 (6 bases). The germline V gene encodes CDR1 MGHRA and CDR2 YSYEKL. The CDR3 is 16 amino acids. V lost 0 bases and J lost 4, with 13 bases in between. The CDR3 DNA follows: TGCGCCAGCAGCCAAGATGGGCAGGGGAAGAATCAGCCCCAGCATTTT. It is translated as CASSQDGQGKNQPQHF.

This clonotype was recorded a few times. The CDR3 loop reads CASSLALGWGAPGANVLTF. CDR3 DNA: TGTGCCAGCAGCTTGGCATTGGGATGGGGGGCGCCTGGGGCCAACGTCCTGACTTTC. The rearrangement joins TRBV5-6 to TRBJ2-6, with D perhaps being TRBD1 or TRBD2 (6 bases each). Germline V CDR1 and CDR2: SGHDT, YYEEEE. V lost 0 bases and J 2 bases, leaving 18 bases between the germline ends. The CDR3 contains 19 residues.

The rearrangement joins TRBV6-1 to TRBJ2-2, with 13 bases that match TRBD2. Germline assignment: CDR1 MNHNS and CDR2 SASEGT. The CDR3 has 18 residues. The trim removed 0 bases at V and 1 base at J, leaving 2 bases unmatched. Here the CDR3 reads CASSEARTSGRNTGELFF. CDR3 nucleotides: TGTGCCAGCAGTGAAGCCAGGACTAGCGGGAGGAACACCGGGGAGCTGTTTTTT.

The table lists this clonotype with many counts. This sequence joins TRBV15 and TRBJ1-6; D is unclear. There are 18 residues in the CDR3. V lost 1 base to trimming and J lost 2 bases, with 15 bases between them. Germline lookup yields CDR1 LNHNV and CDR2 YYDKDF (reference sequence). The CDR3: CATSRGMEGVAYNSPLHF. The CDR3 DNA reads TGTGCCACCAGCAGAGGAATGGAGGGAGTAGCCTATAATTCACCCCTCCACTTT.

In its sample, this clonotype was seen many times. V usage is TRBV12-3 or TRBV12-4 and J usage is TRBJ1-3; no definite D call. Trimming removed 4 bases from V and 8 bases from J, with 9 bases in between. The CDR3 contains 12 residues. This CDR3 is CASSSLLDTIYF. The CDR3 DNA reads as TGTGCCAGCAGTTCCCTCCTTGACACCATATATTTT.

In its sample, this clonotype was seen many times. This chain connects TRBV20-1 to TRBJ2-2; weak D call: TRBD2 (6 bases). Germline CDR1 reads DFQATT; CDR2 reads SNEGSKA (reference sequence). The CDR3 has 15 residues. V lost 3 bases and J 5 bases, leaving 16 bases between the germline ends. CDR3 in DNA: TGCAGTGCTAGTTCATCAGGGCGGGGAACCGGGGAGCTGTTTTTT. As protein: CSASSSGRGTGELFF.

This clonotype showed up just a few times. This chain connects TRBV20-1 to TRBJ2-3, with 11 bases lining up with TRBD2. The CDR3 is 13 amino acids. Germline V lookup: CDR1 DFQATT, CDR2 SNEGSKA (reference sequence). The V gene end was trimmed by 8 bases and the J gene end by 1 base; junction bases not matched to a gene: 2. The CDR3 DNA is TGCAGTCTTAGCGGGGGGGGCACAGATACGCAGTATTTT. Encoded protein: CSLSGGGTDTQYF.

This clonotype was seen ten or more times. The chain recombines TRBV29-1 with TRBJ2-2, with D perhaps being TRBD1 or TRBD2 (5 bases each). Trimming shortened V by 7 bases and J by 4 bases, and 13 bases separated the two germline ends. From germline, CDR1 is SQVTM and CDR2 ANQGSEA. The CDR3 is 13 amino acids. The DNA for the CDR3 is TGCAGCGCAGTCAGGGACGGCACCGGGGAGCTGTTTTTT. It codes for CSAVRDGTGELFF.

This clonotype was seen repeatedly, ten times or more. The chain joins TRBV29-1 to TRBJ1-1, with D maybe TRBD1 (6 bases). The V gene's germline CDR1 is SQVTM and CDR2 ANQGSEA. With 6 bases removed from V and 0 bases from J, the gap between germline ends came to 11 bases. CDR3 length: 13 amino acids. CDR3 amino acids: CSVQGSLNTEAFF. As DNA, the CDR3 is TGCAGCGTGCAGGGGAGTTTGAACACTGAAGCTTTCTTT.

Many counts were recorded for this clonotype. The V gene is TRBV10-3, the J gene TRBJ1-1; TRBD1 matches 7 bases. This CDR3 is built from 15 residues. The junction had 5 bases not matched to a gene; V was cut back by 2 bases and J by 2 bases. Germline values: CDR1 ENHRY, CDR2 SYGVKD. The CDR3 DNA follows: TGTGCCATCAGTGAGGGTGGAGGGGGCAACACTGAAGCTTTCTTT. Amino acids: CAISEGGGGNTEAFF.

A note on this clonotype: This may stem from a read error, because a much larger clone lies one nucleotide away. J is TRBJ2-1 and V is TRBV7-9; 9 positions agree with TRBD2. The CDR3 length is 15 residues. The germline V gene encodes CDR1 SEHNR and CDR2 FQNEAQ (reference sequence). CDR3 sequence (DNA): TGTGGCAGCAGCCTACCGGGACTAGCTCCCAATGAGCAGTTCTTC. Translation: CGSSLPGLAPNEQFF. Supplemented by reference TRBV7-9 and TRBJ2-1, the full variable domain reads DTGVSQNPRHKITKRGQNVTFRCDPISEHNRLYWYRQTLGQGPEFLTYFQNEAQLEKSRLLSDRFSAERPKGSFSTLEIQRTEQGDSAMYLCGSSLPGLAPNEQFFGPGTRLTVL.

This clonotype was seen repeatedly, ten times or more. The V gene is TRBV20-1, the J gene TRBJ2-2; the match to TRBD2 covers 9 bases. Germline trimming cut 3 bases from V and 2 bases from J; bases unmatched to any gene: 10. CDR1 is DFQATT and CDR2 is SNEGSKA in the germline V gene (reference sequence). The CDR3 covers 17 residues. The CDR3 DNA reads TGCAGTGCTAGTATCTCTAGCGGGATAGTCAACACCGGGGAGCTGTTTTTT. It is translated as CSASISSGIVNTGELFF.

This clonotype appeared many times. This chain links TRBV27 with TRBJ2-1, with 10 bases identical to TRBD2. This CDR3 is built from 15 residues. V dropped 5 bases and J dropped 9; count of bases not matched to a gene: 10. CDR1 is MNHEY, CDR2 SMNVEV, per germline (reference sequence). For the CDR3, the DNA is TGTGCCAGCAGTCCGGGACTAGCGCCCACCACTGAGCAGTTCTTC. Its translation is CASSPGLAPTTEQFF.

This clonotype was seen at least ten times. The rearrangement links TRBV29-1 to TRBJ1-2, with 7 bases fitting TRBD1. The CDR3 covers 11 residues. With 7 bases clipped from V and 8 bases from J, the junction kept 7 bases outside the gene matches. The V gene's germline CDR1 is SQVTM and CDR2 ANQGSEA. The CDR3 here is CSATGEQGYTF. CDR3 DNA: TGCAGCGCCACAGGGGAGCAAGGCTACACCTTC.

This clonotype occurred many times. The rearrangement uses TRBV7-2 and TRBJ1-3, with 8 positions matching TRBD1. V shed 3 bases, J shed 1 base, and the junction held 8 bases outside the gene matches. Looked up from germline, CDR1 is SGHTA and CDR2 is FQGNSA. The CDR3 runs 17 residues. The chain's CDR3 is CASSLRPDRASGNTIYF. The DNA of the CDR3 is TGTGCCAGCAGCTTGCGCCCGGACAGGGCATCTGGAAACACCATATATTTT.

This clonotype was picked up many times. The chain carries TRBV5-1 and TRBJ2-6; D is ambiguous. The CDR3 is 16 amino acids. V dropped 2 bases and J dropped 0 bases, with 9 bases sitting between them. The germline V gene encodes CDR1 SGHRS and CDR2 YFSETQ. CDR3 amino acids: CASSLLQVSGANVLTF. The CDR3 nucleotides are TGCGCCAGCAGCTTACTACAAGTCTCTGGGGCCAACGTCCTGACTTTC.

This clonotype was detected many times. In nucleotides, the CDR3 is TGCAGTGCTAGTGACAGTATGAACACTGAAGCTTTCTTT. It is translated as CSASDSMNTEAFF. The V call is TRBV20-1, the J call TRBJ1-1, with D possibly matching TRBD1 (5 bases). The germline V and J ends were trimmed by 3 bases and 0 bases, with 8 bases remaining between them. Per the germline V gene, CDR1 is DFQATT and CDR2 is SNEGSKA (reference sequence). The CDR3 totals 13 residues.

Many counts were recorded for this clonotype. This chain joins TRBV12-3 or TRBV12-4 and TRBJ2-1; D not certain. Trimming took 8 bases from V and 0 from J, leaving 14 bases between them. The length of the CDR3 is 15 residues. CDR3 in amino acids: CASELGGRSYNEQFF. The DNA for the CDR3 is TGTGCCAGCGAACTGGGCGGCCGCTCCTACAATGAGCAGTTCTTC.

The sample holds many counts of this clonotype. CDR3 in DNA: TGCAGTGCCTCGGGACTAGCGGCTTACGAGCAGTACTTC. Translated, it gives CSASGLAAYEQYF. The gene calls are TRBV20-1 and TRBJ2-7, with 11 bases aligning to TRBD2. The V gene's germline CDR1 is DFQATT and CDR2 SNEGSKA (reference sequence). V shed 6 bases, J shed 4 bases, and the junction held 5 bases outside the gene matches. The CDR3 is 13 residues long.

The table lists this clonotype with many counts. This chain connects TRBV28 to TRBJ1-5; 7 bases align to TRBD1. The CDR3 runs to 15 residues. The germline CDR1 and CDR2 sequences are MDHEN and SYDVKM. Unmatched junction bases numbered 6, after V lost 6 bases and J lost 1 base. The CDR3, as DNA: TGTGCCAGCAGCAGACAGGGAAGGAGCAATCAGCCCCAGCATTTT. It specifies CASSRQGRSNQPQHF.

In its sample, this clonotype was seen many times. This chain links TRBV20-1 with TRBJ2-7; D is undetermined. Germline CDR1 DFQATT, CDR2 SNEGSKA (reference sequence). The CDR3 runs to 11 residues. Trimming took off 0 bases at V and 3 bases at J, with 3 bases between the two ends. CDR3: CSARDDYEQYF. The CDR3 region has the DNA TGCAGTGCTAGAGATGACTACGAGCAGTACTTC.

This chain links TRBV3-1 with TRBJ1-5; 9 bases are shared with TRBD1. The CDR3 length is 18 residues. V lost 8 bases and J lost 0; bases outside the gene matches: 14. Germline V gene lookup returns CDR1 LGHDT and CDR2 YNNKEL (reference sequence). The CDR3 bases are TGTGCCAGCTGCGCCCAAGGGGGACAGGGTGGTAGCAATCAGCCCCAGCATTTT. Translation: CASCAQGGQGGSNQPQHF.

This clonotype was seen at least ten times. The chain is built from TRBV12-3 or TRBV12-4 and TRBJ1-5, with 9 bases that match TRBD1. The CDR3 length is 16 residues. V shed 2 bases and J 3 bases; nucleotides not matched to a gene: 5. CDR3 sequence: CASSLWRDRANQPQHF. As DNA, the CDR3 is TGTGCCAGCAGTTTATGGAGGGACAGGGCCAATCAGCCCCAGCATTTT.